Presented here are 31 T cell receptor beta chains from one specimen sequenced in a study of PD-L1 blockade in urothelial cancer. Generated by immunoSEQ multiplex PCR, the TCRdb table keeps only in-frame clones and is missing some. The sample records around 56,000 clones, 70% to 90% being singletons. The material was PBMCs, obtained around atezolizumab (anti-PD-L1) treatment. The receptor set was obtained from a man in his fifties or sixties with urothelial cancer.

V usage is TRBV7-9 and J usage is TRBJ2-1; a possible D gene is TRBD1 (6 bases). Trimming pared 5 bases from V and 6 bases from J, leaving 20 bases between. The CDR3 is made up of 16 amino acids. Germline CDR1 and CDR2: SEHNR and FQNEAQ (reference sequence). The CDR3 region is CASSPTAGARVNEQFF. CDR3 in DNA: TGTGCCAGCAGCCCCACGGCAGGGGCGAGGGTCAATGAGCAGTTCTTC. Together with reference TRBV7-9 and TRBJ2-1, the CDR3 gives the full variable domain: DTGVSQNPRHKITKRGQNVTFRCDPISEHNRLYWYRQTLGQGPEFLTYFQNEAQLEKSRLLSDRFSAERPKGSFSTLEIQRTEQGDSAMYLCASSPTAGARVNEQFFGPGTRLTVL.

The chain couples TRBV7-8 to TRBJ1-5, with D possibly matching TRBD1 (6 bases). The CDR3 totals 14 residues. Trimming took off 1 base at V and 7 bases at J, with 11 bases between the two ends. In germline, CDR1 is SGHVS, CDR2 FQNEAQ. The chain's CDR3 is CASSLVGAWQPQHF. The CDR3 nucleotides are TGTGCCAGCAGCTTAGTGGGGGCATGGCAGCCCCAGCATTTT.

V gene TRBV5-1 combines with J gene TRBJ2-3; 11 bases agree with TRBD2. V lost 4 bases and J lost 4; bases outside the gene matches: 5. CDR1 and CDR2 from the germline V gene are SGHRS and YFSETQ. The CDR3 extends over 15 amino acids. The CDR3 protein is CASSPAGLAADTQYF. The CDR3 nucleotides are TGCGCCAGCAGCCCGGCGGGACTAGCGGCAGATACGCAGTATTTT.

The CDR3 DNA reads TGTGCCACTAGGGACAGGGGCTATGGCTACACCTTC. It codes for CATRDRGYGYTF. The chain employs TRBV15 and TRBJ1-2, with 10 bases identical to TRBD1. The V gene end was trimmed by 9 bases and the J gene end by 4 bases; junction bases not matched to a gene: 2. This CDR3 contains 12 residues. Germline loops: CDR1 LNHNV, CDR2 YYDKDF (reference sequence).

This chain connects TRBV28 to TRBJ2-1, with TRBD2 matching 12 bases. This CDR3 is built from 18 residues. Looked up from germline, CDR1 is MDHEN and CDR2 is SYDVKM. V lost 4 bases and J lost 3; bases outside the gene matches: 10. The CDR3 coding sequence is TGTGCCAGCAGTTCCATTACCGGGACTAGCGGGTACTACAATGAGCAGTTCTTC. Protein product: CASSSITGTSGYYNEQFF.

The gene calls are TRBV28 and TRBJ2-7; D may be TRBD2 (6 bases). With 8 bases removed from V and 7 bases from J, the gap between germline ends came to 15 bases. The V gene's germline CDR1 is MDHEN and CDR2 SYDVKM. This CDR3 has 12 amino acids. The CDR3 loop is CASDGRGGEQYF. The CDR3 DNA reads as TGTGCCAGCGACGGGAGAGGCGGGGAGCAGTACTTC.

The table lists this clone with a count of one. This chain connects TRBV9 to TRBJ1-1, with 8 bases identical to TRBD1. CDR1 is SGDLS, CDR2 YYNGEE, per germline. V dropped 2 bases and J dropped 5; count of bases not matched to a gene: 5. The CDR3 covers 14 residues. CDR3 residues: CASSVAQGGTEAFF. The CDR3 DNA follows: TGTGCCAGCAGCGTGGCACAGGGGGGGACTGAAGCTTTCTTT.

The chain employs TRBV30 and TRBJ1-2; TRBD1 is a possible D gene (5 bases). CDR1 is GTSNPN and CDR2 is SVGIG in the germline V gene (reference sequence). The CDR3 has 13 amino acids. V was clipped by 0 bases and J by 3 bases, with 8 bases between them. The CDR3 DNA reads as TGTGCCTGGAGTGTTGGCAGGGACTATGGCTACACCTTC. Protein product: CAWSVGRDYGYTF.

This clone is a singleton in its sample. The CDR3 nucleotides are TGTGCCACCAACCATGGAGGACCAAATAGCAATCAGCCCCAGCATTTT. Its protein product is CATNHGGPNSNQPQHF. V is TRBV10-3 and J is TRBJ1-5; D is undetermined. The V end lost 10 bases, the J end lost 0 bases, and 19 bases lay between the germline ends. Germline-derived CDR1 and CDR2 are ENHRY and SYGVKD. The CDR3 is 16 amino acids.

The chain carries TRBV7-2 and TRBJ2-7; TRBD2 matches at 12 bases. The CDR3 runs to 15 residues. With V trimmed by 1 base and J by 3 bases, 1 base remained unmatched. Germline V gene sequence: CDR1 SGHTA, CDR2 FQGNSA. CDR3 sequence: CASSLELAGGYEQYF. As DNA, the CDR3 is TGTGCCAGCAGCTTAGAACTAGCGGGAGGCTACGAGCAGTACTTC.

J is TRBJ2-1 and V is TRBV19, with 11 positions matching TRBD2. The CDR3 consists of 19 residues. Germline-derived CDR1 and CDR2 are LNHDA and SQIVND (reference sequence). The trim removed 1 base at V and 1 base at J, leaving 9 bases unmatched. The CDR3 DNA reads TGTGCCAGTAGTATAGCCGCCCGACTAGCGGGATCTTCCTACAATGAGCAGTTCTTC. Translation: CASSIAARLAGSSYNEQFF. Using reference TRBV19 and TRBJ2-1 for the parts outside the CDR3, the full variable domain is DGGITQSPKYLFRKEGQNVTLSCEQNLNHDAMYWYRQDPGQGLRLIYYSQIVNDFQKGDIAEGYSVSREKKESFPLTVTSAQKNPTAFYLCASSIAARLAGSSYNEQFFGPGTRLTVL.

The rearrangement uses TRBV2 and TRBJ2-2, with a tentative D call TRBD1 (6 bases). The V end lost 10 bases, the J end lost 0 bases, and 15 bases lay between the germline ends. The CDR3 is 15 residues long. Per the germline V gene, CDR1 is SNHLY and CDR2 is FYNNEI. The CDR3 reads CATRGDRTNTGELFF. CDR3 nucleotides: TGTGCCACCAGGGGCGACAGAACGAACACCGGGGAGCTGTTTTTT.

The chain recombines TRBV19 with TRBJ1-2; D remains ambiguous. V was trimmed by 3 bases and J by 0 bases, leaving 8 bases between them. CDR3 length: 14 amino acids. Germline values: CDR1 LNHDA, CDR2 SQIVND (reference sequence). CDR3 nucleotides: TGTGCCAGTAGTATGCTCCCAGCTAACTATGGCTACACCTTC. This sequence encodes CASSMLPANYGYTF.

The chain joins TRBV27 to TRBJ1-2; D possibly corresponds to TRBD1 (5 bases). V was cut by 4 bases and J by 0 bases, with 6 bases left in between. The CDR3 sequence is 13 residues long. CDR1 and CDR2 (germline): MNHEY, SMNVEV (reference sequence). Here the CDR3 DNA reads TGTGCCAGCAGTTCAGGGACTAACTATGGCTACACCTTC. Its translation: CASSSGTNYGYTF.

V is TRBV7-9 and J is TRBJ2-3; TRBD2 matches 12 bases. Germline assignment: CDR1 SEHNR and CDR2 FQNEAQ (reference sequence). The CDR3 is 15 residues long. V lost 7 bases to trimming and J lost 2 bases; unmatched junction nucleotides: 4. The CDR3 coding sequence is TGTGCCAGCACTGGGACTAGCGGGTTCACAGATACGCAGTATTTT. Translation: CASTGTSGFTDTQYF.

The table lists this clone with a count of one. This chain joins TRBV7-2 and TRBJ2-3, with D possibly matching TRBD2 (6 bases). Germline lookup yields CDR1 SGHTA and CDR2 FQGNSA. This CDR3 region has 15 residues. V was trimmed by 5 bases and J by 5 bases, leaving 17 bases between them. CDR3 nucleotide sequence: TGTGCCAGCAGCCTCCGCTCGGGAGTTGTAGATACGCAGTATTTT. Translating it yields CASSLRSGVVDTQYF.

This chain joins TRBV30 and TRBJ1-3; D gene ambiguous. This CDR3 comprises 12 residues. V lost 4 bases and J lost 1, with 5 bases in between. Looked up from germline, CDR1 is GTSNPN and CDR2 is SVGIG (reference sequence). CDR3 coding DNA: TGTGCCTGGAAGAGGTCTGGAAACACCATATATTTT. Amino acids: CAWKRSGNTIYF.

The chain employs TRBV6-5 and TRBJ2-2, with D perhaps matching TRBD2 (6 bases). V lost 3 bases to trimming and J lost 6 bases, with 17 bases between them. This CDR3 region has 16 residues. From germline, CDR1 is MNHEY and CDR2 SVGAGI. The CDR3 protein is CASSYRLVRVAGELFF. The CDR3, as DNA: TGTGCCAGCAGTTATCGACTAGTGAGGGTCGCCGGGGAGCTGTTTTTT.

V gene TRBV7-9 combines with J gene TRBJ2-2, with 8 bases identical to TRBD1. CDR3 length equals 14 residues. Trimming took 5 bases from V and 4 from J; bases not matched to a gene: 3. Looked up from germline, CDR1 is SEHNR and CDR2 is FQNEAQ (reference sequence). DNA for the CDR3: TGTGCCAGCAGCATCGGACAGGGCACCGGGGAGCTGTTTTTT. It encodes CASSIGQGTGELFF.

The chain employs TRBV14 and TRBJ1-4; maybe TRBD1 (5 bases). V was shortened by 5 bases and J by 2 bases, with 12 bases between the two germline ends. Per the germline V gene, CDR1 is SGHDN and CDR2 is FVKESK. The CDR3 runs to 15 residues. The CDR3 is CASSFQGLTNEKLFF. The CDR3 nucleotides are TGTGCCAGCAGCTTCCAGGGTTTGACTAATGAAAAACTGTTTTTT. Complete variable domain (other parts from reference TRBV14 and TRBJ1-4): EAGVTQFPSHSVIEKGQTVTLRCDPISGHDNLYWYRRVMGKEIKFLLHFVKESKQDESGMPNNRFLAERTGGTYSTLKVQPAELEDSGVYFCASSFQGLTNEKLFFGSGTQLSVL.

The rearrangement uses TRBV28 and TRBJ2-5; tentatively, D is TRBD2 (6 bases). The ends were cut back, 5 bases at V and 0 bases at J, with 10 bases in the middle. Per germline, CDR1 MDHEN and CDR2 SYDVKM. This CDR3 contains 14 residues. The CDR3 loop reads CASSPTSYQETQYF. The DNA of the CDR3 is TGTGCCAGCAGTCCCACTAGCTACCAAGAGACCCAGTACTTC. The whole variable domain, filled in from reference TRBV28 and TRBJ2-5, reads DVKVTQSSRYLVKRTGEKVFLECVQDMDHENMFWYRQDPGLGLRLIYFSYDVKMKEKGDIPEGYSVSREKKERFSLILESASTNQTSMYLCASSPTSYQETQYFGPGTRLLVL.

The rearrangement joins TRBV2 to TRBJ2-7; TRBD2 matches at 8 bases. The CDR3 has 16 residues. The V gene end was trimmed by 5 bases and the J gene end by 6 bases; junction bases not matched to a gene: 15. The germline V gene has CDR1 SNHLY and CDR2 FYNNEI. The chain's CDR3 is CASSPGAWRGESEQYF. CDR3 bases: TGTGCCAGCAGTCCTGGCGCATGGCGGGGGGAGAGCGAGCAGTACTTC. The variable domain in full, completed from reference TRBV2 and TRBJ2-7, reads EPEVTQTPSHQVTQMGQEVILRCVPISNHLYFYWYRQILGQKVEFLVSFYNNEISEKSEIFDDQFSVERPDGSNFTLKIRSTKLEDSAMYFCASSPGAWRGESEQYFGPGTRLTVT.

The chain has TRBV5-1 and TRBJ2-2; tentatively, D is TRBD2 (5 bases). This CDR3 spans 16 amino acids. V was clipped by 0 bases and J by 0 bases, with 9 bases between them. Germline V gene data show CDR1 as SGHRS and CDR2 as YFSETQ. The CDR3 region is CASSLVDGANTGELFF. As DNA, the CDR3 is TGCGCCAGCAGCTTGGTTGACGGGGCGAACACCGGGGAGCTGTTTTTT.

A few counts support this clone. The J gene is TRBJ1-5, the V gene TRBV2, with 9 nucleotides matching TRBD1. J was trimmed by 2 bases and V by 8 bases; bases with no gene match: 7. The V gene's germline CDR1 is SNHLY and CDR2 FYNNEI. CDR3 length: 15 amino acids. The DNA of the CDR3 is TGTGCCAGCGGGGGGCGGGACAGGGGCAATCAGCCCCAGCATTTT. It specifies CASGGRDRGNQPQHF.

The V gene is TRBV27, the J gene TRBJ1-1; D is unresolved. This CDR3 contains 17 residues. Per germline, CDR1 MNHEY and CDR2 SMNVEV (reference sequence). V gave up 2 bases and J gave up 3 bases, with 19 bases separating them. CDR3 in DNA: TGTGCCAGCAGTTTAAAAGTAATTTTTGGAGTTTACACTGAAGCTTTCTTT. This codes for CASSLKVIFGVYTEAFF.

The rearrangement uses TRBV27 and TRBJ2-2, with TRBD1 identical over 8 bases. Germline V lookup: CDR1 MNHEY, CDR2 SMNVEV (reference sequence). This CDR3 has 17 amino acids. V was pared by 7 bases and J by 3 bases, with 13 bases of the junction left unmatched. Written as DNA, the CDR3 is TGTGCCAGCACCTTCCCGGTTCCGGGACAGGACACCGGGGAGCTGTTTTTT. Translation gives CASTFPVPGQDTGELFF.

The V gene is TRBV5-6, the J gene TRBJ2-1, with 11 positions matching TRBD2. CDR1 is SGHDT and CDR2 is YYEEEE in the germline V gene. The CDR3 contains 15 residues. Trimming cost V 3 bases and J 3 bases; bases outside gene matches: 2. CDR3 bases: TGTGCCAGCAGCTCGGGACTAGCGGACTACAATGAGCAGTTCTTC. Encoded protein: CASSSGLADYNEQFF.

The rearrangement joins TRBV2 to TRBJ2-7; 8 positions match TRBD2. V dropped 8 bases and J dropped 3; count of bases not matched to a gene: 3. Germline assignment: CDR1 SNHLY and CDR2 FYNNEI. This CDR3 has 12 amino acids. CDR3 nucleotide sequence: TGTGCCAGCCGGGGGGGCCGCTACGAGCAGTACTTC. Amino acid sequence: CASRGGRYEQYF. Together with reference TRBV2 and TRBJ2-7, the CDR3 gives the full variable domain: EPEVTQTPSHQVTQMGQEVILRCVPISNHLYFYWYRQILGQKVEFLVSFYNNEISEKSEIFDDQFSVERPDGSNFTLKIRSTKLEDSAMYFCASRGGRYEQYFGPGTRLTVT.

The chain employs TRBV11-2 and TRBJ2-3; D is ambiguous. The CDR3 has 13 amino acids. Germline V gene lookup returns CDR1 SGHAT and CDR2 FQNNGV. V was pared by 5 bases and J by 4 bases, with 10 bases between. CDR3 region: CASSPPGADTQYF. The CDR3 DNA follows: TGTGCCAGCAGCCCCCCAGGCGCAGATACGCAGTATTTT.

This clone was seen only once. The chain uses TRBV5-1 and TRBJ2-1, with TRBD2 matching 13 bases. CDR3 length: 18 residues. V was pared by 0 bases and J by 7 bases, with 10 bases of the junction left unmatched. Germline V gene data show CDR1 as SGHRS and CDR2 as YFSETQ. CDR3 sequence: CASSLAQTSGRLGNEQFF. In DNA, the CDR3 is TGCGCCAGCAGCTTGGCCCAGACTAGCGGGAGGTTGGGGAATGAGCAGTTCTTC. Full variable domain (remainder filled in from reference TRBV5-1 and TRBJ2-1): KAGVTQTPRYLIKTRGQQVTLSCSPISGHRSVSWYQQTPGQGLQFLFEYFSETQRNKGNFPGRFSGRQFSNSRSEMNVSTLELGDSALYLCASSLAQTSGRLGNEQFFGPGTRLTVL.

In this sample, this clone turned up once. This chain joins TRBV28 and TRBJ2-1, with 7 bases lining up with TRBD1. Germline CDR1 is MDHEN and CDR2 is SYDVKM. The CDR3 sequence is 14 residues long. J lost 5 bases, V lost 10 bases, and 11 bases had no gene match. The CDR3 loop reads CAIRSDRVDNEQFF. For the CDR3, the DNA is TGTGCCATCAGATCCGACAGGGTTGACAATGAGCAGTTCTTC.